This T cell receptor (beta chain) was captured in a study of cytomegalovirus exposure and HLA in healthy donors. The PCR was carried out with 60 Vbeta primers and 13 Jbeta primers. The method was immunoSEQ multiplex PCR; TCRdb's version includes in-frame clones alone and lacks a portion of them. Its listing shows approximately 120,000 clones. The V and J ends lost 1 base and 10 bases, in that order; junction bases with no gene match: 5. The germline V gene encodes CDR1 SGHAT and CDR2 FQNNGV. The CDR3 has 16 residues. This chain joins TRBV11-2 and TRBJ2-1; TRBD2 aligns across 15 bases. Sequences were obtained from PBMCs. The sequence was collected from a man in his forties in good health and CMV-seronegative. In DNA, the CDR3 is TGTGCCAGCAGCTTAGTCGGCGGACTAGCGGGGGGGGAGCAGTTCTTC. Its translation is CASSLVGGLAGGEQFF.